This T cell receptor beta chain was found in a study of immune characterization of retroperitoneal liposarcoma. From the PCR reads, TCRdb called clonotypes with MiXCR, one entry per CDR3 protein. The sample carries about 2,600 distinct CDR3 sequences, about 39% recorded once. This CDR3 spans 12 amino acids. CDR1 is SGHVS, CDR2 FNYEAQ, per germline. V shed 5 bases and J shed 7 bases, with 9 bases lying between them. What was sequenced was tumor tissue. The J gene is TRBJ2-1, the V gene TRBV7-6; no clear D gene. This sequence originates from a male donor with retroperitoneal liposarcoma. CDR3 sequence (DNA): TGTGCCAGCAGCCTCCTATGGAATGAGCAGTTCTTC. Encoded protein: CASSLLWNEQFF.